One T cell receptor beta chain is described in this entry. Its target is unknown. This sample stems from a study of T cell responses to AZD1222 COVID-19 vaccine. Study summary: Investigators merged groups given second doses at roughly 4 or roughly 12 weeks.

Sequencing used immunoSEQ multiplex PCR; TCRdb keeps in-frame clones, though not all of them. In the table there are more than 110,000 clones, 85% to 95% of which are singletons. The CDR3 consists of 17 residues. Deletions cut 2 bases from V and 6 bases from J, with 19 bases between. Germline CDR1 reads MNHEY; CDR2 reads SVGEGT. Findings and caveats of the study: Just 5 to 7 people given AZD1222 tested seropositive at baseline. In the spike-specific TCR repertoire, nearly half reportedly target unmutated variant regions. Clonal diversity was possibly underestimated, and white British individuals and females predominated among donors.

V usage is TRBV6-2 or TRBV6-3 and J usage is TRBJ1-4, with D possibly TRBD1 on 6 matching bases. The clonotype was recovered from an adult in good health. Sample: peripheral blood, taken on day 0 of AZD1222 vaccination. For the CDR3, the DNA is TGTGCCAGCAGTTACCCCCTCGACAAGGGGGGCGATGAAAAACTGTTTTTT. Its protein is CASSYPLDKGGDEKLFF.